A selection of T cell receptor beta chains follows, all from one sample in a study of blood T cell repertoires in COVID-19. The method was immunoSEQ multiplex PCR; TCRdb's version includes in-frame clones alone and lacks a portion of them. The sample lists some 250,000 clones, approximately 86% seen once, with 5.5% to 7.5% in the top ten. The sequenced material came from peripheral blood. The receptors come from a woman in her 70s with active or convalescent COVID-19. The CDR3 runs from the conserved cysteine through the conserved F or W. Not all rows give a size; the values are once, few, many and, for expanded clones, a class.

V gene	J gene	clone size	CDR3 protein
TRBV6-5	TRBJ1-1	NA	CASRGQGANTEAFF
TRBV5-4	TRBJ2-7	NA	CASSLQQGGLYEQYF
TRBV5-1	TRBJ2-1	NA	CASSLEVGRNNEQFF
TRBV18	TRBJ1-5	NA	CASSQQRADSNQPQHF
TRBV15	TRBJ2-7	NA	CATSRDPGGTYEQYF
TRBV27	TRBJ1-4	NA	CASSPGTVRSEKLFF
TRBV18	TRBJ1-1	NA	CASSSDRVGAFF
TRBV19	TRBJ1-2	NA	CASSMVTGSRWYTF
TRBV2	TRBJ1-2	NA	CASRPQGVGSYGYTF
TRBV5-8	TRBJ1-6	once	CASSHVIGVDSPLHF
TRBV7-3	TRBJ1-1	NA	CASSFQANTEAFF
TRBV5-1	TRBJ1-6	NA	CASSFRDRDSPLHF
TRBV27	TRBJ1-1	NA	CASSLNKGAGAFF
TRBV7-6	TRBJ2-6	NA	CASSPLQFSGANVLTF
TRBV7-3	TRBJ2-7	NA	CASSLLVAGIDEQYF
TRBV18	TRBJ1-2	few	CASSPGTSPNYGYTF
TRBV29-1	TRBJ1-1	NA	CSIVPQGAFNTEAFF
TRBV6-5	TRBJ1-5	NA	CASSSSVGQPQHF
TRBV5-4	TRBJ2-2	NA	CASSLQGAGGELFF
TRBV9	TRBJ1-3	NA	CASSVAGERISSGNTIYF
TRBV6-1	TRBJ1-2	NA	CASSDWGRNYGYTF
TRBV20-1	TRBJ2-1	NA	CSASPRLTHNEQFF
TRBV6-2/TRBV6-3	TRBJ1-1	few	CASSYGLSNTEAFF
TRBV5-4	TRBJ2-5	NA	CASSPEGINRGETQYF
TRBV6-1	TRBJ1-1	NA	CASSAQGRNYMNTEAFF
TRBV11-2	TRBJ1-2	once	CASSDLGAVYGYTF
TRBV4-1	TRBJ1-4	NA	CASSQDPGQGGEKLFF
TRBV9	TRBJ1-2	NA	CASSVDTAPTYGYTF
TRBV2	TRBJ2-1	NA	CAIPGRLAYNNEQFF
TRBV6-5	TRBJ1-1	NA	CASKSGMNTEAFF
TRBV28	TRBJ1-5	few	CASSFYSHSNQPQHF
TRBV6-5	TRBJ1-1	NA	CASSRGGTEAFF
TRBV24-1	TRBJ2-7	once	CATSETGTYEQYF
TRBV6-5	TRBJ1-5	NA	CASSVGTGNQPQHF
TRBV2	TRBJ1-2	once	CASSEQGYGYTF
TRBV7-9	TRBJ2-7	NA	CASRNRLSDEQYF